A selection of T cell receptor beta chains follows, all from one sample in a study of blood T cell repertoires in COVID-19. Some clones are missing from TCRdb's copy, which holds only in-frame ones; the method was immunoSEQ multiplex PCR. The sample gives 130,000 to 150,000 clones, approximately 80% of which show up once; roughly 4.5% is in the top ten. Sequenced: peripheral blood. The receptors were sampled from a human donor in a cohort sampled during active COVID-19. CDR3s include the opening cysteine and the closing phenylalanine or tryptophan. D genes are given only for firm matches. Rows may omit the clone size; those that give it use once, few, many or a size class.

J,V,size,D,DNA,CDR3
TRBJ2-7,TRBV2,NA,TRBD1,TGTGCCAGCCGGACAGGGGTTCCCTACGAGCAGTACTTC,CASRTGVPYEQYF
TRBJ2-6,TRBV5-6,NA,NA,TGTGCCAGCACCCCGGGGGTTAGCGGCTCTGGGGCCAACGTCCTGACTTTC,CASTPGVSGSGANVLTF
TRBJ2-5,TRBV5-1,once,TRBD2,TGCGCCAGCAGCTTGGGCACCGGGGGGGAGACCCAGTACTTC,CASSLGTGGETQYF
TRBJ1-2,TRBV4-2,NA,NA,TGTGCCAGCAATTTAAACAGGGACCACTATGGCTACACCTTC,CASNLNRDHYGYTF
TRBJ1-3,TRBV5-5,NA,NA,TGTGCCAGCAGCTTGTTTAGCTTAGGCTCTGGAAACACCATATATTTT,CASSLFSLGSGNTIYF
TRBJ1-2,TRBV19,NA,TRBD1,TGTGCCAGTAGTTGGGGACAGCGGAGTGGGGCTAACTATGGCTACACCTTC,CASSWGQRSGANYGYTF
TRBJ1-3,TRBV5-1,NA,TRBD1,TGCGCCAGCAGCTTCGGGACAGGAAGAAACACCATATATTTT,CASSFGTGRNTIYF
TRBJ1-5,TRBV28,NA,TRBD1,TGTGCCAGCAGCACCCCCGACAGGGGATTTTATCAGCCCCAGCATTTT,CASSTPDRGFYQPQHF
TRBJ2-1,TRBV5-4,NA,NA,TGTGCCAGCGCAGGTGGGGCGAATACTAATGAGCAGTTCTTC,CASAGGANTNEQFF
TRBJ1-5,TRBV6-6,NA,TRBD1,TGTGCCAGCAGTCGAACCGGGACAGGGGGAAATCAGCCCCAGCATTTT,CASSRTGTGGNQPQHF
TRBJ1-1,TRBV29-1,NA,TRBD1,TGCAGCGTGGAGGGGGCCTGGACTGAAGCTTTCTTT,CSVEGAWTEAFF
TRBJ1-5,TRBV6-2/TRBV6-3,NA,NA,TGTGCCAGCAGTTACGGCCCCATGTTGGAGTCTCAGCCCCAGCATTTT,CASSYGPMLESQPQHF
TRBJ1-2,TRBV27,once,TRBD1,TGTGCCAGCAGTACTATAGGGGGGGGACAGGGCGGCTATGGCTACACCTTC,CASSTIGGGQGGYGYTF
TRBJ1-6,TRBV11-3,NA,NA,TGTGCCAGCAGCTTGCGGGGAAATAATTCACCCCTCCACTTT,CASSLRGNNSPLHF
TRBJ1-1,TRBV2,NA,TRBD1,TGTGCCAGCAAAAACAGGGGATTCAACACTGAAGCTTTCTTT,CASKNRGFNTEAFF
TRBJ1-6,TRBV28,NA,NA,TGTGCCAGCAGTCCCTACTTGATTTCGAGCTCCTATAATTCACCCCTCCACTTT,CASSPYLISSSYNSPLHF
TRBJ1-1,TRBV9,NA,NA,TGTGCCAGCAGCGTAGGGGCGTTGAACACTGAAGCTTTCTTT,CASSVGALNTEAFF
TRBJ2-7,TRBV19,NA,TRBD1,TGTGCCAGTAGTACGGGACAGCTTATCTACGAGCAGTACTTC,CASSTGQLIYEQYF
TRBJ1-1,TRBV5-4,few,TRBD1,TGTGCCAGCAGCTTGGGTGAGGGACAGGGGGAGAACACTGAAGCTTTCTTT,CASSLGEGQGENTEAFF
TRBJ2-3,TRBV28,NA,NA,TGTGCCAGCAGTTTAAAAGGAGGGATTACAGATACGCAGTATTTT,CASSLKGGITDTQYF
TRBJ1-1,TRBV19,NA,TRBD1,TGTGCCAGCCTTCCGGGACAGGGGGTCCATTGGAACACTGAAGCTTTCTTT,CASLPGQGVHWNTEAFF
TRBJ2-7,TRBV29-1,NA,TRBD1,TGCAGCGTATCATGGACAGGGGCCTTCTACGAGCAGTACTTC,CSVSWTGAFYEQYF
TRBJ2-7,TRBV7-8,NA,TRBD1,TGTGCCAGCAGCCGTCTAACAGGGGGACGGGAGCAGTACTTC,CASSRLTGGREQYF
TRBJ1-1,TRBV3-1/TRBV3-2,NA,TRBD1,TGTGCCAGCAGCCAAGAGACAGGGGGTTTGACTGAAGCTTTCTTT,CASSQETGGLTEAFF
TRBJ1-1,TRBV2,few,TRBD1,TGTGCCAGCACCAACAGGGGGCGAACTGAAGCTTTCTTT,CASTNRGRTEAFF
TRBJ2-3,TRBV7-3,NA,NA,TGTGCCAGCAGCTTAGGTATCAGGGACAAAGCAGATACGCAGTATTTT,CASSLGIRDKADTQYF
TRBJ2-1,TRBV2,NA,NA,TGTGCCAGCAGGTCACTCGAAACCCAGTTCTTC,CASRSLETQFF
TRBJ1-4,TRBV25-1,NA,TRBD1,TGTGCCAGCAGTGAGTTCCCCTCGGGGACAGTGAATGAAAAACTGTTTTTT,CASSEFPSGTVNEKLFF
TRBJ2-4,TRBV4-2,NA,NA,TGTGCCAGCAGCCAAGATCTCGGGGGAATTCAGTACTTC,CASSQDLGGIQYF
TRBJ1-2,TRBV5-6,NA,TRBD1,TGTGCCAGCAGCTTGCGGGACAGCTTTTCTTCTAACTATGGCTACACCTTC,CASSLRDSFSSNYGYTF
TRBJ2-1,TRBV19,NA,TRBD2,TGTGCCAGTAGTCCTTTGGGACTAGCGACCTACAATGAGCAGTTCTTC,CASSPLGLATYNEQFF
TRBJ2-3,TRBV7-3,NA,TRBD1,TGTGCCAGCAGCTGGACAGGGTCGACAGATACGCAGTATTTT,CASSWTGSTDTQYF
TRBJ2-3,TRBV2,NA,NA,TGTGCCAGCAGTGAACACGGAGATCCTAGCACAGATACGCAGTATTTT,CASSEHGDPSTDTQYF
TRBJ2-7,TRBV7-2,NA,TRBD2,TGTGCCAGCAGCTTAGGGCTAGCGGAAGCCCAGTACTTC,CASSLGLAEAQYF
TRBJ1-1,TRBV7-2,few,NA,TGTGCCAGCAGCCTCAGGGTGCCTGACACTGAAGCTTTCTTT,CASSLRVPDTEAFF
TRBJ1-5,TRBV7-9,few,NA,TGTGCCAGCAGCTTAATAGACAATCAGCCCCAGCATTTT,CASSLIDNQPQHF
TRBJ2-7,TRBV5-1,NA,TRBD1,TGCGCCAGCAGCATAACCGGGACAGGCGTCTTAGGGAATGTGCACGAGCAGTACTTC,CASSITGTGVLGNVHEQYF
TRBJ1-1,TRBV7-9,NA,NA,TGTGCCAGCAGCCCCTCCACGGTGTCGTTGGACTCCTTT,CASSPSTVSLDSF
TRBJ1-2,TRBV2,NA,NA,TGTGCCAGCAGTCTCCAGGTCCTGACGGGCTACACCTTC,CASSLQVLTGYTF
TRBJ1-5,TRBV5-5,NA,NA,TGTGCCAGCAGCAACGGGATAGCAAGTGGGCCCCAGCATTTT,CASSNGIASGPQHF
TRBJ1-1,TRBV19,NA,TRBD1,TGTGCCAGTAGCTACCAGGGGGGAACTGAAGCTTTCTTT,CASSYQGGTEAFF
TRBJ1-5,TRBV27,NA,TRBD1,TGTGCTAGCAGTTTGGCACAGGGGGCAAACCAGCCCCAGCATTTT,CASSLAQGANQPQHF
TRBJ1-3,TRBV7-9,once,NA,TGTGCCAGCAGCACACCGCCAGCTAGCTCTGGAAACACCATATATTTT,CASSTPPASSGNTIYF
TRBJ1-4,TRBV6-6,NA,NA,TGTGCCAGCAGCCCCACAAGTGAAAAACTGTTTTTT,CASSPTSEKLFF
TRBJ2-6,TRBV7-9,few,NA,TGTGCCAGCAGCCAAGGAGGGGCTGGGGCCAACGTCCTGACTTTC,CASSQGGAGANVLTF
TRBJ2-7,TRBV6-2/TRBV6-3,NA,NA,TGTGCCAGCAGTTACTCGGGCCTCAAGGCCCCCTACGAGCAGTACTTC,CASSYSGLKAPYEQYF
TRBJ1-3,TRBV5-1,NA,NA,TGCGCCAGCAGCTTTCAGGGCCCGTCCTCTGGAAACACCATATATTTT,CASSFQGPSSGNTIYF
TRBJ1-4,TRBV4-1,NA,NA,TGCGCCAGCAGCCAAGATCCAGGGGATGAAAAACTGTTTTTT,CASSQDPGDEKLFF
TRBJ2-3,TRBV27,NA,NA,TGTGCCAGCAGTTCGGGCGGGGGCTGGGGGAGCACAGATACGCAGTATTTT,CASSSGGGWGSTDTQYF
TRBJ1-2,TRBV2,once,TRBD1,TGTGCCAGCAGTGAAGCGCAGACAGGGGCTAGTGGCTACACCTTC,CASSEAQTGASGYTF
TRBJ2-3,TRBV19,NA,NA,TGTGCCAGTAGTATAGTTTGGGGCCTGAGAGGTCAGGATACGCAGTATTTT,CASSIVWGLRGQDTQYF
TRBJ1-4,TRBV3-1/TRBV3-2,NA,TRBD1,TGTGCCAGCAGCCTTCGTACAGGGGATCTGTTTTTT,CASSLRTGDLFF
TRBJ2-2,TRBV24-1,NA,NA,TGTGCCACCAGTGATTCGCAGGGGTTGGCGAACACCGGGGAGCTGTTTTTT,CATSDSQGLANTGELFF